Included here is one T cell receptor (beta chain) sequence, with context. The CDR3 consists of 14 residues. Germline V CDR1 and CDR2: GTSNPN, SVGIG (reference sequence). Trimming cost V 1 base and J 3 bases, with 13 bases left between them. Naive-designated CD8 cells lacked CD45RO, were positively enriched for CCR7, and omitted terminally differentiated effector memory CD45RA+ cells. Those who donated were healthy HIV-negative adults, with no recent acute infections or vaccinations reported. TCRdb's copy holds only in-frame clones and misses some; the assay was immunoSEQ multiplex PCR. The table lists about 1,900,000 clones, just under 95% of them singletons. The data originate from a study of shared clonotypes between healthy human individuals.

This chain links TRBV30 with TRBJ2-7, with D possibly matching TRBD1 (5 bases). The source of this sequence is a man between 18 and 29 years old in good health. Sequenced: naive CD8+ T cells sorted from blood. The CDR3 nucleotides read TGTGCCTGGAGTGATCGGCGCCAGGGCTACGAGCAGTACTTC. Protein product: CAWSDRRQGYEQYF.